This TCR beta chain is drawn from a study of T cell repertoires in cytomegalovirus infection. Regarding the study as a whole: CMV-specific TCR beta clonotypes restricted by HLA-C dominated the ex vivo response.

This clonotype came up a few times. Its antigen is unknown. V gave up 1 base and J gave up 2 bases, with 12 bases separating them. Germline CDR1 and CDR2: SGHTA and FQGNSA. CDR3 size: 16 residues. TCRdb ran MiXCR on the reads and lists one entry per CDR3 protein. The sample contains over 300,000 distinct CDR3 sequences, roughly 9.5% of which appear only once. The sequence was obtained from a human donor in good health (CMV status not recorded). Some clones in this sample may be carry-over from other donors' samples. The gene calls are TRBV7-2 and TRBJ1-5; D might be TRBD1 (5 bases). Material: PBMCs. The CDR3 loop is CASSLETGRGNQPQHF. For the CDR3, the DNA is TGTGCCAGCAGCTTAGAAACGGGGCGCGGCAATCAGCCCCAGCATTTT.